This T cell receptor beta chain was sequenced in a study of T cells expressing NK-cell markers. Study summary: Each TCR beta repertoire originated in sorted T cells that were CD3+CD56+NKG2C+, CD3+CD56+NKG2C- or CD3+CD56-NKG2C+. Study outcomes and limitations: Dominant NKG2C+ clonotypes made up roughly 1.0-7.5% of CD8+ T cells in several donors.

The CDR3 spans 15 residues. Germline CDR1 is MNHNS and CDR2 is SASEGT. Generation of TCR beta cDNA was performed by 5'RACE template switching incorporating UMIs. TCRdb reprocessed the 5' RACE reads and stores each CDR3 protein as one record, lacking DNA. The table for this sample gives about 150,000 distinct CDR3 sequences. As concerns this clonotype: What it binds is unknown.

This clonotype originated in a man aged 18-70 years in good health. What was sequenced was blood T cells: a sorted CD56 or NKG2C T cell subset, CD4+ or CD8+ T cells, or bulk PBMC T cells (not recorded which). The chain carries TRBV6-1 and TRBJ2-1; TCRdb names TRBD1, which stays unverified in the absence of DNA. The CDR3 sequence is CASREDPGFYNEQFF.